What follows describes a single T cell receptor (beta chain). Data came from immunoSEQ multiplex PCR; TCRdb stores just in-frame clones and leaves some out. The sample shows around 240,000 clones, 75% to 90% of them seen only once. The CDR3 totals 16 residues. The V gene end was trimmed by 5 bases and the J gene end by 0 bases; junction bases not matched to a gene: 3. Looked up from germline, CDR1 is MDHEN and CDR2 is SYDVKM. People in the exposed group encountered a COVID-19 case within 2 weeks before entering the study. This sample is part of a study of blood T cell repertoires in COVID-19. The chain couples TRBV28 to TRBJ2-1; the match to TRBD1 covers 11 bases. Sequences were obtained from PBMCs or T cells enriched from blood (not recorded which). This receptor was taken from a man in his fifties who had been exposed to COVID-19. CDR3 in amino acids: CASSQGTGGSYNEQFF. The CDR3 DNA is TGTGCCAGCAGTCAAGGGACAGGGGGCTCCTACAATGAGCAGTTCTTC.